The sequence of this T cell receptor beta chain was determined in a study of T cells in Graves' hyperthyroidism and ophthalmopathy. The length of the CDR3 is 15 residues. Germline lookup yields CDR1 LNHDA and CDR2 SQIVND (reference sequence). The V end was cut by 9 bases, the J end by 4 bases, with 21 bases between. It was RNA transcripts that yielded the amplified TCR beta CDR3 regions. The HTBI primer set was used in a first-round RT-PCR of the TCR CDR3. TCRdb processed the multiplex PCR reads anew with MiXCR; each CDR3 protein has one entry. Found here are 600,000 or so distinct CDR3 sequences, roughly 15% of them singletons; the top ten hold over 3.5%. As concerns this clonotype: The antigen is unknown.

General study points: Among thyroid clonotypes expanded above 0.001, most also appeared in blood. Ophthalmopathy and stable hyperthyroidism were separated by a 13 V-J model.

No progression to ophthalmopathy during 18 months of follow-up defined stable disease. An approximately 10 ml volume of fresh peripheral blood provided the PBMCs. The V call is TRBV19, the J call TRBJ2-5; D might be TRBD2 (6 bases). The clonotype comes from a woman aged 30 to 39 with Graves' hyperthyroidism. The sample taken for sequencing was blood. The CDR3 loop is CASRNSGTQLETQYF. Written as DNA, the CDR3 is TGTGCCAGCCGCAACTCCGGGACTCAGTTAGAGACCCAGTACTTC.